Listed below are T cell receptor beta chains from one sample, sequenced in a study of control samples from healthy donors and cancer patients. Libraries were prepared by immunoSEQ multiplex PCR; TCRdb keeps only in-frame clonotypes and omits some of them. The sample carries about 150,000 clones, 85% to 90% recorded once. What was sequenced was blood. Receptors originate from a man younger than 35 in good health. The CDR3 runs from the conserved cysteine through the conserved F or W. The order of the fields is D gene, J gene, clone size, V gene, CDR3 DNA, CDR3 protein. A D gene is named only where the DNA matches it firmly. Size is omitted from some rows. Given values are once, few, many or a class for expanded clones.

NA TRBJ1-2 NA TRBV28 TGTGCCAGCAGAGGTGGCCGGGACCGCCAAGTTGGCTACACCTTC CASRGGRDRQVGYTF
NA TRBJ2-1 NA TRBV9 TGTGCCAGCAGCGTAGGTGTGGGTATTGAGCAGTTCTTC CASSVGVGIEQFF
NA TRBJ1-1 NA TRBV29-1 TGCAGCGTTGACGTAAGGGTGACTGAAGCTTTCTTT CSVDVRVTEAFF
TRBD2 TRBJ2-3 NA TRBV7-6 TGTGCCAGCAGCTTAGGGGGGGGGACGACAGATACGCAGTATTTT CASSLGGGTTDTQYF
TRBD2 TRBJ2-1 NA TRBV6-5 TGTGCCAGCAGTTATGGGAAAGCGGGGGGGCCGGGTGAGCAGTTCTTC CASSYGKAGGPGEQFF
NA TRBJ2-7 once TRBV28 TGTGCCAGCAGTGAGACAGAACTAACCTACGAGCAGTACTTC CASSETELTYEQYF
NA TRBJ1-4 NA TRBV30 TGTGCCTGGAGTGGTTACGGGGAAGGTGGAAAACTGTTTTTT CAWSGYGEGGKLFF
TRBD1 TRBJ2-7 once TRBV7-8 TGTGCCAGCACCGCGGGACAGGGTTACGAGCAGTACTTC CASTAGQGYEQYF
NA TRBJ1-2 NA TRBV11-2 TGTGCCAGCAGCTTAGCTGGGGGTAACTATGGCTACACCTTC CASSLAGGNYGYTF
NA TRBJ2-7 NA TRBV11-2 TGTGCCAGCAGCTTAGGAGGCTACAAAAATTCTTACGAGCAGTACTTC CASSLGGYKNSYEQYF
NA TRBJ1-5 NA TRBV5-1 TGCGCCAGCAGCTGGGACGGAAATCAGCCCCAGCATTTT CASSWDGNQPQHF
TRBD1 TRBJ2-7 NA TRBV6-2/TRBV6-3 TGTGCCAGCAGTTACCCGAACAGGGGAAGGCAATCCTACGAGCAGTACTTC CASSYPNRGRQSYEQYF
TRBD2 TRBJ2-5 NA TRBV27 TGTGCCAGCAGCGGACTAGCGGGGGGGCTTATACCCCGAGAGACCCAGTACTTC CASSGLAGGLIPRETQYF
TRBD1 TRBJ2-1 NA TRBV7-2 TGTGCCAGCAGCTTAGGGGGGACAGACAATGAGCAGTTCTTC CASSLGGTDNEQFF
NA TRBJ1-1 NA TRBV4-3 TGCGCCAGCAGCCAATCCCGGACAAGTATGAACACTGAAGCTTTCTTT CASSQSRTSMNTEAFF
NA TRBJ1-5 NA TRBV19 TGTGCCAGTAGTCCTTCCTGGGAGCATAGCAATCAGCCCCAGCATTTT CASSPSWEHSNQPQHF